Presented here are 14 T cell receptor beta chains from one specimen sequenced in a study of T cell repertoires in ileal Crohn's disease. Assay used: immunoSEQ multiplex PCR; TCRdb lists only in-frame clones, some missing. Of around 17,000 clones in the sample, about 90% were seen once. Sequences were obtained from ileal tissue. The receptors derive from an adult with Crohn's disease.

The chain carries TRBV28 and TRBJ2-1, with a weak D call TRBD2 (6 bases). The ends were cut back, 5 bases at V and 1 base at J, with 15 bases in the middle. CDR1 is MDHEN, CDR2 SYDVKM, per germline. This CDR3 comprises 16 residues. The CDR3, as DNA: TGTGCCAGCAGTAAAAACGCAGGGAGGTCCTACAATGAGCAGTTCTTC. Translating it yields CASSKNAGRSYNEQFF. The variable domain in full, with the rest retrieved from reference TRBV28 and TRBJ2-1, is DVKVTQSSRYLVKRTGEKVFLECVQDMDHENMFWYRQDPGLGLRLIYFSYDVKMKEKGDIPEGYSVSREKKERFSLILESASTNQTSMYLCASSKNAGRSYNEQFFGPGTRLTVL.

The chain carries TRBV5-1 and TRBJ2-7; possible D gene TRBD1, 5 bases. This CDR3 comprises 13 residues. Germline V lookup: CDR1 SGHRS, CDR2 YFSETQ. V was clipped by 2 bases and J by 2 bases, with 8 bases between them. CDR3 in amino acids: CASSLAGTYEQYF. The CDR3 nucleotides are TGCGCCAGCAGCTTAGCAGGGACCTACGAGCAGTACTTC.

This rearrangement joins TRBV7-9 to TRBJ1-1; D gene uncertain. The CDR3 runs to 14 residues. Trimming cost V 3 bases and J 1 base, with 9 bases left between them. The germline gives CDR1 SEHNR, CDR2 FQNEAQ (reference sequence). The CDR3 here is CASSFRVGNTEAFF. CDR3 DNA sequence: TGTGCCAGCAGCTTTCGGGTTGGGAACACTGAAGCTTTCTTT.

The chain joins TRBV12-5 to TRBJ1-1; D is unresolved. The CDR3 has 12 residues. From germline, CDR1 is LGHNT and CDR2 FRNRAP. V was clipped by 1 base and J by 5 bases, with 5 bases between them. The CDR3 DNA reads TGTGCTAGTGGTTTGGGGAGGACTGAAGCTTTCTTT. Translated, it gives CASGLGRTEAFF.

V is TRBV10-3 and J is TRBJ2-2; possible D gene TRBD2, 5 bases. The CDR3 consists of 16 residues. Germline lookup yields CDR1 ENHRY and CDR2 SYGVKD. The V end was cut by 6 bases, the J end by 0 bases, with 14 bases between. CDR3 DNA sequence: TGTGCCATCAGCACTCAGCTAGCTACGAACACCGGGGAGCTGTTTTTT. Protein sequence: CAISTQLATNTGELFF.

This chain connects TRBV9 to TRBJ1-2; weak D call: TRBD1 (6 bases). Germline CDR1 SGDLS, CDR2 YYNGEE. Trimming shortened V by 4 bases and J by 5 bases, and 21 bases separated the two germline ends. The CDR3 totals 16 residues. The CDR3 region is CASSTGQQDFVYGYTF. CDR3 nucleotide sequence: TGTGCCAGCAGCACCGGACAGCAGGACTTCGTTTATGGCTACACCTTC.

The V call is TRBV25-1, the J call TRBJ1-2; D may be TRBD1 (6 bases). V was shortened by 2 bases and J by 9 bases, with 10 bases between the two germline ends. The V gene's germline CDR1 is MGHDK and CDR2 SYGVNS. This CDR3 is 12 amino acids long. The CDR3 bases are TGTGCCAGCAGTGAACAGGGGATTCGCTACACCTTC. This encodes CASSEQGIRYTF.

The J gene is TRBJ2-7, the V gene TRBV9; 8 bases align to TRBD2. V lost 1 base to trimming and J lost 5 bases; unmatched junction nucleotides: 5. Germline assignment: CDR1 SGDLS and CDR2 YYNGEE. The CDR3 contains 14 residues. CDR3 loop: CASSVSGRVHEQYF. The CDR3 DNA reads TGTGCCAGCAGCGTATCCGGGAGGGTCCACGAGCAGTACTTC.

This clone appeared a single time. This chain uses TRBV25-1 with TRBJ1-1; the D gene is possibly TRBD1 (5 bases). CDR3 size: 15 residues. Germline V CDR1 and CDR2: MGHDK, SYGVNS. The V and J ends lost 3 bases and 2 bases respectively, with 13 bases between them. The CDR3 nucleotides read TGTGCCAGCAGTGAGGTCGGAGGGGCTAACACTGAAGCTTTCTTT. Translated: CASSEVGGANTEAFF.

This clone was seen just once. The J gene is TRBJ2-7, the V gene TRBV21-1; the table's D call TRBD2 went unverified against the DNA. TRBV21-1 has pseudogene status. The length of the CDR3 is 15 residues. CDR3 sequence (DNA): TGTGCCAGCAGCAAAGTAGGGGGGGGTGAGGGCGAGCAGTACTTC. It codes for CASSKVGGGEGEQYF.

This clone came up once. The chain uses TRBV6-5 and TRBJ2-3; D is possibly TRBD1 (5 bases). The V gene lost 2 bases and the J gene lost 0 bases, with 6 bases spanning the gap. Germline lookup yields CDR1 MNHEY and CDR2 SVGAGI. The CDR3 spans 14 residues. The CDR3 sequence: CASSYGASTDTQYF. CDR3 DNA sequence: TGTGCCAGCAGTTACGGGGCAAGCACAGATACGCAGTATTTT.

The genes are TRBV6-5 and TRBJ1-2; 10 bases line up with TRBD1. V shed 5 bases and J 4 bases; nucleotides not matched to a gene: 1. The V gene's germline CDR1 is MNHEY and CDR2 SVGAGI. The CDR3 is made up of 13 amino acids. CDR3 amino acids: CASSRTGGYGYTF. The CDR3, as DNA: TGTGCCAGCAGTCGGACAGGGGGCTATGGCTACACCTTC.

The chain joins TRBV10-2 to TRBJ2-1; 9 bases are shared with TRBD1. The CDR3 sequence is 12 residues long. V shed 3 bases, J shed 15 bases, and the junction held 6 bases outside the gene matches. Germline assignment: CDR1 WSHSY and CDR2 SAAADI. CDR3 sequence: CASSDYRGRGFF. The CDR3 coding sequence is TGCGCCAGCAGTGATTACAGGGGGCGGGGGTTCTTC.

The chain joins TRBV4-2 to TRBJ2-7, with TRBD2 identical over 10 bases. The CDR3 has 15 amino acids. Unmatched junction bases numbered 6, after V lost 4 bases and J lost 3 bases. Germline CDR1 reads LGHNA; CDR2 reads YNFKEQ. The CDR3 nucleotides read TGTGCCAGCAGCCGTGGGACTAGCGAGAGCTACGAGCAGTACTTC. It yields the protein CASSRGTSESYEQYF.